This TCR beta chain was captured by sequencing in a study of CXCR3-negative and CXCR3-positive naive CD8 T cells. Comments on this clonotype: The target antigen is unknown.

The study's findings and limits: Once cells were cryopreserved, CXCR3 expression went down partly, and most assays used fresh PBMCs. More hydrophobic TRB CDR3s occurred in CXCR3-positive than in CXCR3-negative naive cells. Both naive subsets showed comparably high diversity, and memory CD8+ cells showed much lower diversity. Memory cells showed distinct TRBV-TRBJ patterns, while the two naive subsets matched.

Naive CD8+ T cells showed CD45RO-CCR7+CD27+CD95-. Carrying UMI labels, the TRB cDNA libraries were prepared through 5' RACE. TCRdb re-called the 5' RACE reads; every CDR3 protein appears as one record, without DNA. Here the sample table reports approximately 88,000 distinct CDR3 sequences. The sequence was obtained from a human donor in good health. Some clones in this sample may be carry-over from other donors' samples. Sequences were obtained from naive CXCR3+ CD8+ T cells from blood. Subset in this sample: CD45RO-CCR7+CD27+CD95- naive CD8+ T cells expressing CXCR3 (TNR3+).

CDR3 residues: CASSLGTGAYTEAFF. The V and J genes are TRBV7-3 and TRBJ1-1; TCRdb names TRBD1, which stays unverified in the absence of DNA. The CDR3 is 15 amino acids. The germline V gene has CDR1 SGHTA and CDR2 FQGTGA.